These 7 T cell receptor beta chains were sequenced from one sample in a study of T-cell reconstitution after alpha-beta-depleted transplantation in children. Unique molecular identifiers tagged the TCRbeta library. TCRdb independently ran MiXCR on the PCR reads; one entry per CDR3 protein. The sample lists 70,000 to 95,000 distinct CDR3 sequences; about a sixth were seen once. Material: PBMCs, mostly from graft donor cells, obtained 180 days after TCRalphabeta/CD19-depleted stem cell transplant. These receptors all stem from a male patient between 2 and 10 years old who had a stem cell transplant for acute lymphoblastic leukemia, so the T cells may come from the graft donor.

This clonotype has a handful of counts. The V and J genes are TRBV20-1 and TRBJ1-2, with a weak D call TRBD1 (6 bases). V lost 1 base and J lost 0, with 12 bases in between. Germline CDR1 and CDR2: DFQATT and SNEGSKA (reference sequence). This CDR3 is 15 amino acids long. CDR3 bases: TGCAGTGCTAGAGTCCGGACAGTGGCTAACTATGGCTACACCTTC. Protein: CSARVRTVANYGYTF.

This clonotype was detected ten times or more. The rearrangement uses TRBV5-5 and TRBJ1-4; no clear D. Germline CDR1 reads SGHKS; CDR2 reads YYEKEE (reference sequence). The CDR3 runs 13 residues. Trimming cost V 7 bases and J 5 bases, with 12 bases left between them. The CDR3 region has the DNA TGTGCCAGCCAAACAGACTTAAATGAAAAACTGTTTTTT. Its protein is CASQTDLNEKLFF.

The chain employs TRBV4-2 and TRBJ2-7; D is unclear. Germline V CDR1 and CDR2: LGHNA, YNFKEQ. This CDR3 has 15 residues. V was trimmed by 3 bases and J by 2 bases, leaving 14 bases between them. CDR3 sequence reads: CASSHRSEAAYEQYF. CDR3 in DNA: TGTGCCAGCAGCCATAGGTCCGAAGCCGCCTACGAGCAGTACTTC.

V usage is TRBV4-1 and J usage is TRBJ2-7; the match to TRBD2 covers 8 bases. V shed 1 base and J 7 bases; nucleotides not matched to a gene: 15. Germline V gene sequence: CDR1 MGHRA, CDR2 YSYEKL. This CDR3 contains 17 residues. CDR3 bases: TGCGCCAGCAGCCAAGGCACTAGCGGATGGGCGGGGAGAGAGCAGTACTTC. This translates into CASSQGTSGWAGREQYF.

CDR3 loop: CASSLPGLGNTIYF. The DNA of the CDR3 is TGCGCCAGCAGCCTCCCAGGCCTCGGAAACACCATATATTTT. This chain links TRBV5-1 with TRBJ1-3; the D is unclear. The CDR3 length is 14 residues. The V and J ends lost 4 bases and 4 bases respectively, with 12 bases between them. CDR1 is SGHRS, CDR2 YFSETQ, per germline.

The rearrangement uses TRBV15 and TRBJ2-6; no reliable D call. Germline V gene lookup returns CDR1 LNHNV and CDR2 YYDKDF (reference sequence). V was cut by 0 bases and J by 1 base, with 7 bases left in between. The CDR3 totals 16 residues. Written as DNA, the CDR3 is TGTGCCACCAGCAGAGATGAGCCATCTGGGGCCAACGTCCTGACTTTC. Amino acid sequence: CATSRDEPSGANVLTF.

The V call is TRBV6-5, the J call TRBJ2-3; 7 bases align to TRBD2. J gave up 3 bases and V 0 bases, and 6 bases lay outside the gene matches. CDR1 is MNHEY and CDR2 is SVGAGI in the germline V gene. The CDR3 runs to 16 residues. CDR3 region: CASSYSAGVRTDTQYF. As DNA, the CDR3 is TGTGCCAGCAGTTACTCGGCGGGGGTCCGGACAGATACGCAGTATTTT.